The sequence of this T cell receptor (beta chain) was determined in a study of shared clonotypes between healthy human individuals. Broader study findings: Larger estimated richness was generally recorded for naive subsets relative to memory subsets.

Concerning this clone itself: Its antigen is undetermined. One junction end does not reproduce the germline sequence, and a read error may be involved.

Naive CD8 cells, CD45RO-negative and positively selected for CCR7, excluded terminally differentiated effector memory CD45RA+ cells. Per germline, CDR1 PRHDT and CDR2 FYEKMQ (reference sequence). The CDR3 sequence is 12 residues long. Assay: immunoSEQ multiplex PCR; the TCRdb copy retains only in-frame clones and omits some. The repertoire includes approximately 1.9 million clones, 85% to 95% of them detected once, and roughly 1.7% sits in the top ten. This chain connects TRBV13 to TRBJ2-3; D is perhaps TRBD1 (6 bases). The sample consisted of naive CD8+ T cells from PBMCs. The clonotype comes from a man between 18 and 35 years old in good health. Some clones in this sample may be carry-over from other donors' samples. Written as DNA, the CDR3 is TGTGCCAGCAGCCCCCACAGGGAAGTGAAGGTTTTT. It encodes CASSPHREVKVF. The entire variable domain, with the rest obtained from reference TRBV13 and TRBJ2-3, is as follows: AAGVIQSPRHLIKEKRETATLKCYPIPRHDTVYWYQQGPGQDPQFLISFYEKMQSDKGSIPDRFSAQQFSDYHSELNMSSLELGDSALYFCASSPHREVKVFGPGTRLTVL.